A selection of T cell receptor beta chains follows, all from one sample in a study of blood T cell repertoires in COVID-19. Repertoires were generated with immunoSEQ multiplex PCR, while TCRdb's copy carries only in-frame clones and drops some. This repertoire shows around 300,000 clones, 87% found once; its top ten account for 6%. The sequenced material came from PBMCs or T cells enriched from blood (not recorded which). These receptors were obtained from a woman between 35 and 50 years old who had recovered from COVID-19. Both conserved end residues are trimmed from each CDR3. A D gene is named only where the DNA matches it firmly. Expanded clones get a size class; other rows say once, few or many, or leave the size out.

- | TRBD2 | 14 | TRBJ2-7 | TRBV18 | ASSPPTLAGGAEQY
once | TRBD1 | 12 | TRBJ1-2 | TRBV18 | ASSPRDRAVGYT
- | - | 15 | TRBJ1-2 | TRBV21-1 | ASSKASTGWAKDGYT
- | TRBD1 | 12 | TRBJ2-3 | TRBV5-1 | ASSLVGQGNTQY
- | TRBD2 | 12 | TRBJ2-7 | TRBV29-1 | SVEQAGGTDEQY
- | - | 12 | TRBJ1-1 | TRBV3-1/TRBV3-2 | ASSRGGQNTEAF
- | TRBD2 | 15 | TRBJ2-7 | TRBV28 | ASTDPGTSGRAYEQY
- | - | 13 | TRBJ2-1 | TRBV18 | ASSPPSVSYNEQF
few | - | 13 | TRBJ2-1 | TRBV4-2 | ASSQDWAGYNEQF
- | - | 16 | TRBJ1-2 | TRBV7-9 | ASSMSPPWTGKNYGYT
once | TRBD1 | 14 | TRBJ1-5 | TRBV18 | ASSPRTGGSNQPQH
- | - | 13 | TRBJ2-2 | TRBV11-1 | ASSLGTVFTGELF
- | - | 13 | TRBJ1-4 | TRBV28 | ASTPITVQNEKLF
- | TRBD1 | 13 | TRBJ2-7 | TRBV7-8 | ASSLVSDRAYEQY
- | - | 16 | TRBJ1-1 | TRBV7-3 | ASSLRPWAGDGNTEAF
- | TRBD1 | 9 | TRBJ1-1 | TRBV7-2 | ASSLRGRAF
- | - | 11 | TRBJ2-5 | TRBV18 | ASSPTTGETQY
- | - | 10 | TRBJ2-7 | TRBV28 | ASSFLSYEQY
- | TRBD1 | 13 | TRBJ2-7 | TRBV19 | ASSIPGGTYYEQY
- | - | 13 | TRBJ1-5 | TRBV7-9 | ASSLGDSFNQPQH
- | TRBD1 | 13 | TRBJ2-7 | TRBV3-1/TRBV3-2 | ASSPLQGANYEQY
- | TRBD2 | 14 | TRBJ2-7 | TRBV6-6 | ASSPLIGEGLHGQY
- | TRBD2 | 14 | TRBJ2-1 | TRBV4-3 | ASSQVQAGGRNEQF